This paragraph reports one T cell receptor (beta chain). The data derive from a study of T cell changes during pregnancy in multiple sclerosis. Assay used: immunoSEQ multiplex PCR; TCRdb lists only in-frame clones, some missing. The table records around 50,000 clones, about nine tenths of them present only once. This sample comprised CD4+ T cells from peripheral blood mononuclear cells, obtained after pregnancy. The receptor was isolated from a female donor in good health, enrolled as a control in a pregnancy study.

This chain's CDR3 is CASGGWRTSEQYF. DNA for the CDR3: TGTGCCAGCGGCGGGTGGAGGACTAGCGAGCAGTACTTC. The V gene is TRBV11-2, the J gene TRBJ2-7, with 7 bases identical to TRBD2. With 8 bases clipped from V and 6 bases from J, the junction kept 10 bases outside the gene matches. Germline V gene lookup returns CDR1 SGHAT and CDR2 FQNNGV. CDR3 length: 13 amino acids.